Given below is one T cell receptor beta chain in context. Its antigen is currently unknown. The CDR3 spans 16 residues. Germline V lookup: CDR1 MDHEN, CDR2 SYDVKM. J gave up 7 bases and V 5 bases, and 16 bases lay outside the gene matches. The data derive from a study of cytomegalovirus exposure and HLA in healthy donors. Primers for the PCR totalled 60 Vbeta and 13 Jbeta. Source study methods: About 11 million of about 80 million unique TCR beta chains were shared, per a later count. Data came from immunoSEQ multiplex PCR; TCRdb stores just in-frame clones and leaves some out. That table gives V, J and clone size, and the DNA gave D and trimming. The sample includes roughly 190,000 clones, around 80% seen only once; the top ten take more than 1.5%. General study results and limits: V- and J-gene trimming of TCR beta was linked (in a later analysis) to a missense DCLRE1C variant.

Sequencing used PBMCs. The chain couples TRBV28 to TRBJ1-2; 7 bases match TRBD1. This TCR was recovered from a man younger than 35 in good health and CMV-seronegative. CDR3 nucleotides: TGTGCCAGCAGTCACAGGGGACTCAACCCCCAGGGTGGCTACACCTTC. Amino acids: CASSHRGLNPQGGYTF.